Sequencing of this T cell receptor beta chain was carried out in a study of graft-versus-host responses after intestinal transplantation. Looking at the study overall: All recipients got anti-thymocyte globulin induction, then tacrolimus and steroids for approximately 3 years. Overall study findings and caveats: GvH clones were identified in recipient marrow, with some first appearing in ileum or blood.

As to this clone: Its antigen is unidentified.

The data were produced by immunoSEQ multiplex PCR, yet TCRdb's version contains in-frame clones alone and is incomplete. This sample has nearly 45,000 clones; more than 85% occur once, and the top ten carry 3.5% to 5%. The V and J ends lost 3 bases and 4 bases respectively, with 6 bases between them. CDR3 size: 13 residues. The germline CDR1 and CDR2 sequences are MNHEY and SMNVEV (reference sequence). The input for sequencing was PBMCs, taken 524 days after transplant. The chain uses TRBV27 and TRBJ2-2; D gene ambiguous. The clonotype originates from a human patient who received an intestinal transplant, so some T cells may come from the graft donor. The CDR3 here is CASSFVGTGELFF. The CDR3 DNA follows: TGTGCCAGCAGTTTTGTGGGCACCGGGGAGCTGTTTTTT.